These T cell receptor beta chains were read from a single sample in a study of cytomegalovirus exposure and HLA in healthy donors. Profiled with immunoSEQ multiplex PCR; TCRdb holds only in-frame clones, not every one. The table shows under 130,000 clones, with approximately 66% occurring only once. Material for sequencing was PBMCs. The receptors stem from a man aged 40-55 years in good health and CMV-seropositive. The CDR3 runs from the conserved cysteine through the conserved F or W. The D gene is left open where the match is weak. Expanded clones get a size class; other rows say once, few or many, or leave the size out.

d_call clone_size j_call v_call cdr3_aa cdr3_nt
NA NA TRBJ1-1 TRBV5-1 CASSFSPGDTEAFF TGCGCCAGCAGCTTCAGTCCCGGGGACACTGAAGCTTTCTTT
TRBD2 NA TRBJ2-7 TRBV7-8 CASSLGSGSGDEQYF TGTGCCAGCAGCCTAGGTAGCGGGAGTGGCGACGAGCAGTACTTC
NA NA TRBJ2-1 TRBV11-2 CASSSQVRGEQFF TGTGCCAGCAGCTCCCAGGTCAGGGGTGAGCAGTTCTTC
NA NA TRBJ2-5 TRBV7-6 CASSLVGGRWQETQYF TGTGCCAGCAGCTTAGTAGGCGGGCGCTGGCAAGAGACCCAGTACTTC
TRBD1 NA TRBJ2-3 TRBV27 CASSLISGTEPTDTQYF TGTGCCAGCAGTTTAATATCGGGGACAGAACCCACAGATACGCAGTATTTT
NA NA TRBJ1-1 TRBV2 CASSRVNTEAFF TGTGCCAGCAGTCGTGTGAACACTGAAGCTTTCTTT
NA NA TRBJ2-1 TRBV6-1 CASNREKQSYNEQFF TGTGCCAGCAACAGGGAGAAGCAATCCTACAATGAGCAGTTCTTC
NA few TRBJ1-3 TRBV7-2 CASSAGISGNTIYF TGTGCCAGCAGCGCAGGAATCTCTGGAAACACCATATATTTT
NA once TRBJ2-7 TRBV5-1 CASSRDRTSSYEQYF TGCGCCAGCAGCAGAGACAGGACTAGCTCCTACGAGCAGTACTTC
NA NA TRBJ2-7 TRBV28 CASSPLGVSTYEQYF TGTGCCAGCAGCCCTCTAGGGGTCAGCACCTACGAGCAGTACTTC
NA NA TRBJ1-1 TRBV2 CASSLREITEAFF TGTGCCAGTTCCTTAAGGGAGATTACTGAAGCTTTCTTT
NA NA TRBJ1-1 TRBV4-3 CASSQAGNTEAFF TGCGCCAGCAGCCAAGCGGGGAACACTGAAGCTTTCTTT
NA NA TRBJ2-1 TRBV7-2 CASSPGQGFHNEQFF TGTGCCAGCAGCCCGGGACAAGGGTTTCACAATGAGCAGTTCTTC
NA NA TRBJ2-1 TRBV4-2 CASSQLSSYNEQFF TGTGCCAGCAGCCAGCTAAGCTCCTACAATGAGCAGTTCTTC
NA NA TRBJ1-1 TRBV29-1 CSVRELGATEAFF TGCAGCGTTAGGGAGCTGGGCGCCACTGAAGCTTTCTTT
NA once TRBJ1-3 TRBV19 CASSSAPQGIHSGNTIYF TGTGCCAGTAGTTCAGCCCCACAGGGCATCCACTCTGGAAACACCATATATTTT
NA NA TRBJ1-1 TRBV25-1 CASIGRAEAFF TGTGCCAGCATTGGGCGAGCTGAAGCTTTCTTT
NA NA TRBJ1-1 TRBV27 CASSLGVDTEAFF TGTGCCAGCAGCCTTGGAGTCGACACTGAAGCTTTCTTT
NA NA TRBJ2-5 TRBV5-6 CASSLRGRSPQETQYF TGTGCCAGCAGCTTGCGTGGCCGTAGCCCCCAAGAGACCCAGTACTTC
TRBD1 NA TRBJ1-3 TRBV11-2 CASSSRYRGPGASGNTIYF TGTGCCAGCAGCTCCCGGTACAGGGGCCCCGGGGCCTCTGGAAACACCATATATTTT
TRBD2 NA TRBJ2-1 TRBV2 CASLQGLMNEQFF TGTGCCAGCCTCCAGGGACTAATGAATGAGCAGTTCTTC
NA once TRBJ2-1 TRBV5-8 CATTEYNEQFF TGTGCCACGACAGAATACAATGAGCAGTTCTTC
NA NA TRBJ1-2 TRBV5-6 CASRGPRGWGYGYTF TGTGCCAGCAGAGGACCCAGGGGTTGGGGCTATGGCTACACCTTC
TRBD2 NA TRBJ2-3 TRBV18 CASSPDQRDFTDTQYF TGTGCCAGCTCACCCGACCAGCGGGATTTCACAGATACGCAGTATTTT
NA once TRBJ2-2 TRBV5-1 CASSPRITSSFANTGELFF TGCGCCAGCAGCCCTCGTATTACTAGCAGTTTCGCGAACACCGGGGAGCTGTTTTTT
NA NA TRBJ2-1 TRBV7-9 CASSPEGLRNNEQFF TGTGCCAGCAGCCCGGAGGGCCTACGGAACAATGAGCAGTTCTTC
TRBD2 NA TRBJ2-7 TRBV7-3 CASSLGLAGAEQYF TGTGCCAGCAGCTTAGGCCTAGCGGGAGCCGAGCAGTACTTC
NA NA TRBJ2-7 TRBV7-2 CASSLRLDYEQYF TGTGCCAGCAGCTTACGACTAGACTACGAGCAGTACTTC
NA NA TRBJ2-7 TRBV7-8 CASSLVAHEQYF TGTGCCAGCAGCTTAGTTGCGCACGAGCAGTACTTC
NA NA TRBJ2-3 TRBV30 CAWDYRQADTQYF TGTGCCTGGGACTATCGTCAGGCAGATACGCAGTATTTT
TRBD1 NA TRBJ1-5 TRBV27 CASSPGQGNQPQHF TGTGCCAGCAGCCCGGGACAGGGCAATCAGCCCCAGCATTTT
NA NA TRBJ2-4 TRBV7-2 CASSLVIPRGENIQYF TGTGCCAGCAGCTTAGTAATACCCAGGGGGGAAAACATTCAGTACTTC
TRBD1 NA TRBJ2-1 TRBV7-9 CASSWDSSNNEQFF TGTGCCAGCAGCTGGGACAGCTCAAACAATGAGCAGTTCTTC
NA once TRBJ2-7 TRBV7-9 CASSLGADEQYF TGTGCCAGCAGCTTAGGGGCTGACGAGCAGTACTTC
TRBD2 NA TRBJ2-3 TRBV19 CASSITGGKSTDTQYF TGTGCCAGTAGTATAACCGGGGGGAAAAGCACAGATACGCAGTATTTT
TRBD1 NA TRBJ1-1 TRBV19 CASSPRQGAHTEAFF TGTGCCAGTAGTCCTCGACAGGGAGCCCACACTGAAGCTTTCTTT
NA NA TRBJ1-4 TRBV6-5 CASSLLGTKDEKLFF TGTGCCAGCAGTTTACTAGGGACAAAGGATGAAAAACTGTTTTTT
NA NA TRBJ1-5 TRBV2 CASSEARGYSNQPQHF TGTGCCAGCAGTGAAGCAAGGGGATATAGCAATCAGCCCCAGCATTTT
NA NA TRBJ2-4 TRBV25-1 CASSVGSEDIQYF TGTGCCAGCAGTGTTGGTAGTGAGGACATTCAGTACTTC
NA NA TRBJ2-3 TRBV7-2 CASSLALSGYDTQYF TGTGCCAGCAGCTTAGCGCTGTCGGGGTACGATACGCAGTATTTT
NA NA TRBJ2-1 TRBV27 CASSLVGLASNEQFF TGTGCCAGCAGTTTAGTGGGCCTAGCCTCGAATGAGCAGTTCTTC
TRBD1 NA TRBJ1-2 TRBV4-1 CASSQDLAGGNGYTF TGCGCCAGCAGCCAAGATTTGGCAGGGGGCAATGGCTACACCTTC
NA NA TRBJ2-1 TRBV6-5 CASSYSRGYEQFF TGTGCCAGCAGTTACTCGAGAGGGTATGAGCAGTTCTTC
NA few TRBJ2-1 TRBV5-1 CASSLMVGSSYNEQFF TGCGCCAGCAGCTTAATGGTGGGCAGTAGCTACAATGAGCAGTTCTTC